This TCR beta chain was identified in a study of T cells in Graves' hyperthyroidism and ophthalmopathy. Study-wide context: Peripheral blood was acquired at first diagnosis, ahead of any therapy whatsoever.

With regard to this clonotype: Its cognate antigen is unknown.

Amplified TCR beta CDR3 regions derived from RNA transcripts. HTBI primers drove first-round RT-PCR of the TCR CDR3. In TCRdb, the multiplex PCR reads were re-called with MiXCR into one record per CDR3 protein. The sample carries over 200,000 distinct CDR3 sequences, around 19% recorded once. The definition of stable Graves' hyperthyroidism was no ophthalmopathy progression within 18 months. Patients having uncontrolled infection, another autoimmune disease, pregnancy or lactation were not included. The study, taken as a whole, reports: Clonotypes that were expanded in thyroid above 0.001 mostly appeared in blood too.

The sample was blood. This TCR derives from a man aged 40-49 years with Graves' hyperthyroidism.

CDR3 in DNA: TGCAGTGCATTCGACAGACCCTACGAGCAGTACTTC. It encodes CSAFDRPYEQYF. The rearrangement joins TRBV20-1 to TRBJ2-7; tentatively, D is TRBD1 (5 bases). The germline gives CDR1 DFQATT, CDR2 SNEGSKA (reference sequence). This CDR3 region has 12 residues. Deletions cut 6 bases from V and 2 bases from J, with 11 bases between.